Listed below are T cell receptor beta chains from one sample, sequenced in a study of shared clonotypes between healthy human individuals. Only in-frame clones appear in the TCRdb table, and some are missing; sequencing was by immunoSEQ multiplex PCR. The data contain some 800,000 clones, over 90% of them singletons. Sequencing was carried out using naive CD8+ T cells sorted from blood. Source of these receptors: a man aged 30-40 years in good health. Each CDR3 is given with its conserved first and last residue. Fields, in order: CDR3 protein, CDR3 DNA, J gene, D gene, V gene, clone size. D genes are given only for firm matches. Part of the rows lack a size; the others show once, few, many or a class for expanded clones.

CDR3 protein: CASSTLGEKLFF
CDR3 DNA: TGTGCCAGCAGCACCCTGGGGGAAAAACTGTTTTTT
J gene: TRBJ1-4
D gene: -
V gene: TRBV11-2
clone size: -

CDR3 protein: CASGTSGNYEQYF
CDR3 DNA: TGTGCCAGCGGTACTAGCGGAAATTACGAGCAGTACTTC
J gene: TRBJ2-7
D gene: TRBD2
V gene: TRBV7-9
clone size: -

CDR3 protein: CAISDGGFYEQYF
CDR3 DNA: TGTGCCATCAGTGATGGCGGCTTTTACGAGCAGTACTTC
J gene: TRBJ2-7
D gene: -
V gene: TRBV10-3
clone size: -

CDR3 protein: CASSPWTGRNYEQYF
CDR3 DNA: TGTGCCAGCAGCCCCTGGACAGGGAGGAACTACGAGCAGTACTTC
J gene: TRBJ2-7
D gene: TRBD1
V gene: TRBV9
clone size: once

CDR3 protein: CASSYRPTTINYEQYF
CDR3 DNA: TGCGCCAGCAGCTACCGACCGACAACTATAAACTACGAGCAGTACTTC
J gene: TRBJ2-7
D gene: -
V gene: TRBV5-1
clone size: -

CDR3 protein: CASSLLRERGETQYF
CDR3 DNA: TGTGCCAGCAGCTTACTGCGGGAGCGGGGGGAGACCCAGTACTTC
J gene: TRBJ2-5
D gene: TRBD2
V gene: TRBV7-9
clone size: -

CDR3 protein: CASSKLAGQNTGELFF
CDR3 DNA: TGTGCCAGCAGCAAACTAGCGGGACAGAACACCGGGGAGCTGTTTTTT
J gene: TRBJ2-2
D gene: TRBD2
V gene: TRBV7-7
clone size: -

CDR3 protein: CASSEGTGQPQHF
CDR3 DNA: TGCGCCAGCAGTGAGGGGACGGGTCAGCCCCAGCATTTT
J gene: TRBJ1-5
D gene: -
V gene: TRBV10-2
clone size: -

CDR3 protein: CASSQDAGSFFYEQYF
CDR3 DNA: TGCGCCAGCAGCCAAGACGCAGGGAGTTTCTTCTACGAGCAGTACTTC
J gene: TRBJ2-7
D gene: -
V gene: TRBV4-3
clone size: -

CDR3 protein: CASSQGLAAHPTLTDTQYF
CDR3 DNA: TGTGCCAGCAGCCAAGGACTAGCGGCCCACCCGACCCTCACAGATACGCAGTATTTT
J gene: TRBJ2-3
D gene: TRBD2
V gene: TRBV14
clone size: -

CDR3 protein: CASSLLAGLIEGQFF
CDR3 DNA: TGTGCCAGCAGCTTACTAGCGGGGCTAATAGAAGGGCAGTTCTTC
J gene: TRBJ2-1
D gene: TRBD2
V gene: TRBV7-9
clone size: -

CDR3 protein: CASTGYEQYF
CDR3 DNA: TGTGCCAGCACAGGATACGAGCAGTACTTC
J gene: TRBJ2-7
D gene: -
V gene: TRBV2
clone size: -

CDR3 protein: CASSLSGYYEQYF
CDR3 DNA: TGTGCCAGCAGCTTAAGCGGGTACTACGAGCAGTACTTC
J gene: TRBJ2-7
D gene: -
V gene: TRBV7-2
clone size: -

CDR3 protein: CASSDFGQGNLDTQYF
CDR3 DNA: TGTGCCAGCAGCGACTTTGGACAGGGTAATTTGGATACGCAGTATTTT
J gene: TRBJ2-3
D gene: TRBD1
V gene: TRBV28
clone size: -

CDR3 protein: CSVEGISGRVGDTQYF
CDR3 DNA: TGCAGCGTTGAAGGAATAAGCGGGAGAGTGGGAGATACGCAGTATTTT
J gene: TRBJ2-3
D gene: TRBD2
V gene: TRBV29-1
clone size: -

CDR3 protein: CASSWDRDPEAFF
CDR3 DNA: TGTGCCAGCAGCTGGGACAGGGATCCTGAAGCTTTCTTT
J gene: TRBJ1-1
D gene: TRBD1
V gene: TRBV5-6
clone size: -

CDR3 protein: CASGWGTGELFF
CDR3 DNA: TGTGCCTCAGGGTGGGGGACCGGGGAGCTGTTTTTT
J gene: TRBJ2-2
D gene: -
V gene: TRBV2
clone size: -

CDR3 protein: CASSSRSGGEQYF
CDR3 DNA: TGTGCCAGCAGCTCCCGCTCAGGGGGCGAGCAGTACTTC
J gene: TRBJ2-7
D gene: TRBD1
V gene: TRBV11-3
clone size: -

CDR3 protein: CATSRDGQAYGYTF
CDR3 DNA: TGTGCCACCAGCAGAGATGGGCAGGCCTATGGCTACACCTTC
J gene: TRBJ1-2
D gene: -
V gene: TRBV15
clone size: -

CDR3 protein: CASSQLAGVHEQYF
CDR3 DNA: TGTGCCAGCAGTCAACTAGCGGGAGTCCACGAGCAGTACTTC
J gene: TRBJ2-7
D gene: TRBD2
V gene: TRBV11-2
clone size: -

CDR3 protein: CASSGNRGYATNEKLFF
CDR3 DNA: TGTGCCAGCAGCGGCAACAGGGGATATGCAACTAATGAAAAACTGTTTTTT
J gene: TRBJ1-4
D gene: TRBD1
V gene: TRBV9
clone size: -

CDR3 protein: CASLDEDGSYEQYF
CDR3 DNA: TGTGCCAGCTTGGACGAGGACGGCTCCTACGAGCAGTACTTC
J gene: TRBJ2-7
D gene: -
V gene: TRBV6-1
clone size: -

CDR3 protein: CSAVEFEQFF
CDR3 DNA: TGCAGTGCTGTCGAGTTTGAGCAGTTCTTC
J gene: TRBJ2-1
D gene: -
V gene: TRBV20-1
clone size: -

CDR3 protein: CAISSLDRYSGANVLTF
CDR3 DNA: TGTGCCATCAGTTCCTTGGACAGGTACTCTGGGGCCAACGTCCTGACTTTC
J gene: TRBJ2-6
D gene: TRBD1
V gene: TRBV10-3
clone size: -

CDR3 protein: CASSVAGAGHEQYF
CDR3 DNA: TGTGCCAGCAGCGTGGCGGGAGCGGGGCACGAGCAGTACTTC
J gene: TRBJ2-7
D gene: TRBD2
V gene: TRBV9
clone size: -

CDR3 protein: CASSSGPPVGDTQYF
CDR3 DNA: TGTGCCAGCAGTTCCGGGCCCCCAGTAGGGGATACGCAGTATTTT
J gene: TRBJ2-3
D gene: -
V gene: TRBV27
clone size: -

CDR3 protein: CASSLDTLDYEQYF
CDR3 DNA: TGTGCCAGCAGCCTGGACACTTTAGACTACGAGCAGTACTTC
J gene: TRBJ2-7
D gene: -
V gene: TRBV7-9
clone size: -

CDR3 protein: CASSLAWDGGYEQYF
CDR3 DNA: TGTGCCAGCAGCTTAGCCTGGGACGGGGGATACGAGCAGTACTTC
J gene: TRBJ2-7
D gene: -
V gene: TRBV11-2
clone size: -

CDR3 protein: CASSIGTEAFF
CDR3 DNA: TGTGCCAGTAGTATAGGAACTGAAGCTTTCTTT
J gene: TRBJ1-1
D gene: -
V gene: TRBV19
clone size: -

CDR3 protein: CASGAGTGNNEQFF
CDR3 DNA: TGTGCCAGCGGCGCCGGGACAGGGAACAATGAGCAGTTCTTC
J gene: TRBJ2-1
D gene: TRBD1
V gene: TRBV7-3
clone size: once

CDR3 protein: CASSPAVSTDTQYF
CDR3 DNA: TGTGCCAGCAGCCCGGCCGTGAGCACAGATACGCAGTATTTT
J gene: TRBJ2-3
D gene: -
V gene: TRBV7-9
clone size: -

CDR3 protein: CASSFSPERTGELFF
CDR3 DNA: TGTGCCAGCAGCTTCTCACCCGAGAGGACCGGGGAGCTGTTTTTT
J gene: TRBJ2-2
D gene: -
V gene: TRBV11-1
clone size: -

CDR3 protein: CASSIVGSGQGFKEQYF
CDR3 DNA: TGTGCCAGTAGTATCGTCGGTTCGGGACAGGGATTCAAAGAGCAGTACTTC
J gene: TRBJ2-7
D gene: TRBD1
V gene: TRBV19
clone size: -

CDR3 protein: CASRTGDTIYEQYF
CDR3 DNA: TGCGCCAGCAGAACTGGGGACACCATCTACGAGCAGTACTTC
J gene: TRBJ2-7
D gene: -
V gene: TRBV5-1
clone size: -

CDR3 protein: CSVVPLTSGSSYNEQFF
CDR3 DNA: TGCAGCGTTGTCCCACTTACTAGCGGGAGTTCCTACAATGAGCAGTTCTTC
J gene: TRBJ2-1
D gene: TRBD2
V gene: TRBV29-1
clone size: -

CDR3 protein: CASSSIGTGLALYGEQYF
CDR3 DNA: TGTGCCAGCAGCTCTATTGGAACCGGACTAGCGCTTTACGGCGAGCAGTACTTC
J gene: TRBJ2-7
D gene: TRBD2
V gene: TRBV5-4
clone size: -

CDR3 protein: CASRVRTGWFNEQFF
CDR3 DNA: TGTGCCAGCAGAGTTCGGACAGGGTGGTTCAATGAGCAGTTCTTC
J gene: TRBJ2-1
D gene: TRBD1
V gene: TRBV6-5
clone size: -

CDR3 protein: CASSVPGGDTQYF
CDR3 DNA: TGCGCCAGCAGCGTCCCTGGGGGAGATACGCAGTATTTT
J gene: TRBJ2-3
D gene: -
V gene: TRBV4-1
clone size: -

CDR3 protein: CASGGSLLHIGDGYTF
CDR3 DNA: TGTGCCAGCGGAGGTTCGTTACTCCACATCGGGGATGGCTACACCTTC
J gene: TRBJ1-2
D gene: -
V gene: TRBV9
clone size: -

CDR3 protein: CASSEWDRGPNYGYTF
CDR3 DNA: TGTGCCAGCAGTGAATGGGACAGGGGGCCGAACTATGGCTACACCTTC
J gene: TRBJ1-2
D gene: TRBD1
V gene: TRBV6-1
clone size: -

CDR3 protein: CASSLLGRTSGRPYEQYF
CDR3 DNA: TGTGCCAGCAGCCTCCTGGGGAGGACTAGCGGGAGACCTTACGAGCAGTACTTC
J gene: TRBJ2-7
D gene: TRBD2
V gene: TRBV7-9
clone size: -

CDR3 protein: CASSDYSRATDTQYF
CDR3 DNA: TGTGCCAGCAGCGACTACTCGCGGGCCACAGATACGCAGTATTTT
J gene: TRBJ2-3
D gene: -
V gene: TRBV9
clone size: -

CDR3 protein: CASSEPRTVHTEAFF
CDR3 DNA: TGTGCCAGCAGTGAACCCCGGACGGTACACACTGAAGCTTTCTTT
J gene: TRBJ1-1
D gene: -
V gene: TRBV6-1
clone size: -

CDR3 protein: CASSSGQGGQPQHF
CDR3 DNA: TGTGCCAGCAGTTCGGGACAGGGAGGTCAGCCCCAGCATTTT
J gene: TRBJ1-5
D gene: TRBD1
V gene: TRBV7-9
clone size: -

CDR3 protein: CASSYGTAGSYEQYF
CDR3 DNA: TGTGCCAGCAGTTACGGGACAGCCGGCTCCTACGAGCAGTACTTC
J gene: TRBJ2-7
D gene: TRBD1
V gene: TRBV6-6
clone size: -

CDR3 protein: CASTPGYNEQFF
CDR3 DNA: TGTGCCAGTACCCCGGGCTACAATGAGCAGTTCTTC
J gene: TRBJ2-1
D gene: -
V gene: TRBV19
clone size: -

CDR3 protein: CASSTQSSGENEQFF
CDR3 DNA: TGTGCCAGCAGCACTCAGAGTAGCGGGGAAAATGAGCAGTTCTTC
J gene: TRBJ2-1
D gene: TRBD2
V gene: TRBV7-9
clone size: -

CDR3 protein: CASSLGLAGAEEQYF
CDR3 DNA: TGTGCCAGCAGCTTGGGGCTAGCGGGAGCAGAAGAGCAGTACTTC
J gene: TRBJ2-7
D gene: TRBD2
V gene: TRBV5-4
clone size: -

CDR3 protein: CASTEDNQETQYF
CDR3 DNA: TGTGCCAGTACCGAAGACAACCAAGAGACCCAGTACTTC
J gene: TRBJ2-5
D gene: -
V gene: TRBV19
clone size: -

CDR3 protein: CATTRGDMAGELFF
CDR3 DNA: TGTGCCACCACCCGGGGGGACATGGCCGGGGAGCTGTTTTTT
J gene: TRBJ2-2
D gene: -
V gene: TRBV27
clone size: -

CDR3 protein: CSAAGLASNEQFF
CDR3 DNA: TGCAGCGCTGCAGGACTAGCGAGCAATGAGCAGTTCTTC
J gene: TRBJ2-1
D gene: TRBD2
V gene: TRBV29-1
clone size: -

CDR3 protein: CASSLITDYYGYTF
CDR3 DNA: TGTGCCAGCAGCTTGATTACCGACTACTATGGCTACACCTTC
J gene: TRBJ1-2
D gene: -
V gene: TRBV5-8
clone size: -

CDR3 protein: CASSFPPLKREGRVEQFF
CDR3 DNA: TGTGCCAGCAGTTTCCCCCCTCTTAAGCGGGAGGGCCGGGTTGAGCAGTTCTTC
J gene: TRBJ2-1
D gene: TRBD2
V gene: TRBV28
clone size: -

CDR3 protein: CASSPSGYEQYF
CDR3 DNA: TGTGCCAGCAGCCCCTCTGGGTACGAGCAGTACTTC
J gene: TRBJ2-7
D gene: -
V gene: TRBV9
clone size: once